These 14 T cell receptor beta chains share one sample of origin, sequenced in a study of early T cells in non-severe SARS-CoV-2 infection. TCRdb analysed the 5' RACE reads with MiXCR anew, one entry per CDR3 protein. The table records about 82,000 distinct CDR3 sequences, about 13% of them present only once. The sample comprised whole blood. The receptors were gathered from an adult who was a healthcare worker with PCR-confirmed SARS-CoV-2 infection or an uninfected control (not recorded which).

This clonotype was recorded many times. The junction does not match germline at one end; this may be a read error. This rearrangement joins TRBV5-1 to TRBJ1-6, with a weak D call TRBD1 (6 bases). Per germline, CDR1 SGHRS and CDR2 YFSETQ. The CDR3 loop spans 14 amino acids. CDR3 region: CASSLGQNNSPLHF. CDR3 nucleotide sequence: TGTGCCAGCAGCTTAGGACAGAATAATTCACCCCTCCACTTT.

This clonotype was counted only a few times. The CDR3 nucleotides read TGTGCCAGCAGTTTCAGTGGGGCCCGGAGAACTGAAGCTTTCTTT. Encoded protein: CASSFSGARRTEAFF. This chain links TRBV28 with TRBJ1-1; a possible D gene is TRBD1 (5 bases). The CDR3 has 15 residues. The V end lost 3 bases, the J end lost 5 bases, and 16 bases lay between the germline ends. Looked up from germline, CDR1 is MDHEN and CDR2 is SYDVKM.

This clonotype was detected many times. V is TRBV11-2 and J is TRBJ2-1, with a tentative D call TRBD2 (6 bases). V lost 7 bases to trimming and J lost 0 bases, with 16 bases between them. The germline V gene encodes CDR1 SGHAT and CDR2 FQNNGV. The CDR3 length is 16 residues. For the CDR3, the DNA is TGTGCCAGCACTCGGGGGAGCTCGAGCTCCTACAATGAGCAGTTCTTC. This encodes CASTRGSSSSYNEQFF.

This clonotype was seen repeatedly, ten times or more. This chain joins TRBV25-1 and TRBJ1-1; D possibly corresponds to TRBD1 (5 bases). From germline, CDR1 is MGHDK and CDR2 SYGVNS. The CDR3 is made up of 14 amino acids. V was shortened by 2 bases and J by 5 bases, with 12 bases between the two germline ends. For the CDR3, the DNA is TGTGCCAGCAGTGAAGGAGAAGGGGAGACTGAAGCTTTCTTT. It yields the protein CASSEGEGETEAFF. The whole variable domain, remainder taken from reference TRBV25-1 and TRBJ1-1, is EADIYQTPRYLVIGTGKKITLECSQTMGHDKMYWYQQDPGMELHLIHYSYGVNSTEKGDLSSESTVSRIRTEHFPLTLESARPSHTSQYLCASSEGEGETEAFFGQGTRLTVV.

This sequence joins TRBV3-1 and TRBJ2-1; 8 bases match TRBD2. The germline V gene encodes CDR1 LGHDT and CDR2 YNNKEL (reference sequence). CDR3 length: 17 amino acids. V was pared by 1 base and J by 1 base, with 6 bases of the junction left unmatched. CDR3 sequence reads: CASSQGRRLASYNEQFF. The DNA for the CDR3 is TGTGCCAGCAGCCAAGGAAGGAGACTAGCGTCCTACAATGAGCAGTTCTTC.

This clonotype showed up just a few times. The gene calls are TRBV5-1 and TRBJ1-1; D is ambiguous. The CDR3 sequence is 15 residues long. Trimming removed 0 bases from V and 7 bases from J, with 16 bases in between. The V gene's germline CDR1 is SGHRS and CDR2 YFSETQ. CDR3 sequence (DNA): TGCGCCAGCAGCTTGGTTTCCAGCGGCATGGTTGAAGCTTTCTTT. Encoded protein: CASSLVSSGMVEAFF.

Ten or more counts support this clonotype. The chain uses TRBV28 and TRBJ1-2; D gene uncertain. CDR1 MDHEN and CDR2 SYDVKM come from the germline V gene. The V and J ends lost 4 bases and 0 bases respectively, with 15 bases between them. The CDR3 is made up of 16 amino acids. CDR3 region: CASSSPSHGTNYGYTF. CDR3 DNA sequence: TGTGCCAGCAGTTCCCCATCACATGGTACTAACTATGGCTACACCTTC.

In this sample, this clonotype turned up a few times. This chain joins TRBV10-1 and TRBJ2-1; weak D call: TRBD2 (5 bases). Trimming took 3 bases from V and 0 from J, leaving 6 bases between them. This CDR3 contains 14 residues. Germline CDR1 and CDR2: WNHNN and SYGVQD (reference sequence). As DNA, the CDR3 is TGCGCCAGCAGTGAAGGGAGCTCCTACAATGAGCAGTTCTTC. Translated, it gives CASSEGSSYNEQFF.

This clonotype was seen more than once but under ten times. One end of the junction does not line up with germline, which may come from a read error. This CDR3 is CASSLSTPNRDRLDF. CDR3 DNA: TGTGCCAGCAGTTTATCTACCCCCAACAGGGACCGTCTGGACTTC. The V call is TRBV28, the J call TRBJ2-7, with a possible D match to TRBD1 (6 bases). The CDR3 is made up of 15 amino acids. Germline CDR1 MDHEN, CDR2 SYDVKM.

This clonotype was detected a few times. The V call is TRBV9, the J call TRBJ2-7, with TRBD2 identical over 13 bases. The CDR3 extends over 16 amino acids. The germline CDR1 and CDR2 sequences are SGDLS and YYNGEE. The trim removed 2 bases at V and 3 bases at J, leaving 5 bases unmatched. CDR3 amino acids: CASSVTSGRGHYEQYF. The CDR3 DNA is TGTGCCAGCAGCGTTACTAGCGGGAGGGGCCACTACGAGCAGTACTTC.

This clonotype appeared many times. The rearrangement joins TRBV4-1 to TRBJ1-1; perhaps TRBD1 as D (6 bases). Germline CDR1 reads MGHRA; CDR2 reads YSYEKL. Trimming left V 1 base short and J 4 bases short, with 13 bases between. This CDR3 contains 15 residues. As DNA, the CDR3 is TGCGCCAGCAGCCAAGGGAGGGGGGGAGGCACTGAAGCTTTCTTT. Protein product: CASSQGRGGGTEAFF.

The table lists this clonotype with many counts. V and J are TRBV5-1 and TRBJ1-1, with a possible D match to TRBD1 (6 bases). This CDR3 comprises 16 residues. Germline CDR1 is SGHRS and CDR2 is YFSETQ. Trimming stripped 0 bases from V and 1 base from J, with 13 bases between. The CDR3 region has the DNA TGCGCCAGCAGCTTGGGGGGACATTTAAGGAACACTGAAGCTTTCTTT. Protein product: CASSLGGHLRNTEAFF.

This clonotype was observed a few times. This sequence joins TRBV7-7 and TRBJ2-3, with 9 bases aligning to TRBD1. Unmatched junction bases numbered 5, after V lost 5 bases and J lost 2 bases. The CDR3 contains 15 residues. In germline, CDR1 is SSHAT, CDR2 FNYEAQ (reference sequence). The CDR3 reads CASSPDRGPTDTQYF. The CDR3 nucleotides are TGTGCCAGCAGCCCGGACAGGGGACCCACAGATACGCAGTATTTT.

This clonotype occurred a few times. The V gene is TRBV7-9, the J gene TRBJ2-2; TRBD1 might be the D (6 bases). CDR1 SEHNR and CDR2 FQNEAQ come from the germline V gene (reference sequence). The CDR3 is made up of 17 amino acids. The V gene lost 5 bases and the J gene lost 1 base, with 17 bases spanning the gap. CDR3 sequence reads: CASSTPPGTLNTGELFF. The CDR3 nucleotides read TGTGCCAGCAGCACCCCCCCCGGGACACTGAACACCGGGGAGCTGTTTTTT.